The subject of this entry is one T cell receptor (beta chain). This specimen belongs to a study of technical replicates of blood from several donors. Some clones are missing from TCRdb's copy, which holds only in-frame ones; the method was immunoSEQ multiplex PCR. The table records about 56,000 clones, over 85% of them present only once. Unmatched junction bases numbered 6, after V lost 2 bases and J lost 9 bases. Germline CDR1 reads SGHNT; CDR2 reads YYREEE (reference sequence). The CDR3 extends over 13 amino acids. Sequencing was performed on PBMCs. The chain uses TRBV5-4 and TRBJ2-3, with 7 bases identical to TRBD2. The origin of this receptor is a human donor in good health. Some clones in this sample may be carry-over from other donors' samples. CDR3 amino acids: CASSLSGVGTQYF. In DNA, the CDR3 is TGTGCCAGCAGCTTAAGCGGGGTTGGGACGCAGTATTTT. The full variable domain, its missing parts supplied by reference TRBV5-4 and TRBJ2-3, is ETGVTQSPTHLIKTRGQQVTLRCSSQSGHNTVSWYQQALGQGPQFIFQYYREEENGRGNFPPRFSGLQFPNYSSELNVNALELDDSALYLCASSLSGVGTQYFGPGTRLTVL.